The 17 T cell receptor beta chains listed next were all sequenced from one sample in a study of shared clonotypes between healthy human individuals. TCRdb's copy holds only in-frame clones and misses some; the assay was immunoSEQ multiplex PCR. The sample holds some 2,400,000 clones, about 94% seen once. Specimen: naive CD4+ T cells sorted from blood. The subset: CD45RA+ positively selected. The receptors stem from a man younger than 35 in good health.

The V and J genes are TRBV6-6 and TRBJ1-6; 7 bases line up with TRBD1. Per germline, CDR1 MNHNY and CDR2 SVGAGI (reference sequence). The CDR3 totals 15 residues. With 6 bases clipped from V and 4 bases from J, the junction kept 6 bases outside the gene matches. The CDR3 loop reads CASRPTGPYNSPLHF. CDR3 sequence (DNA): TGTGCCAGCAGACCGACAGGGCCTTATAATTCACCCCTCCACTTT.

V usage is TRBV18 and J usage is TRBJ2-1, with 7 bases aligning to TRBD1. Per germline, CDR1 KGHSH and CDR2 LQKENI. Losses at the gene ends were 7 bases for V and 7 bases for J; bases not matched to a gene: 10. The CDR3 is 14 residues long. DNA of the CDR3: TGTGCCAGCTTCACCGGGACAGAGGGGAATGAGCAGTTCTTC. Translating gives CASFTGTEGNEQFF.

V and J are TRBV29-1 and TRBJ2-5; no firm D call. The CDR3 loop spans 12 amino acids. Trimming left V 6 bases short and J 1 base short, with 9 bases between. The germline gives CDR1 SQVTM, CDR2 ANQGSEA. CDR3 DNA sequence: TGCAGCGTCGAACGCATCCAAGAGACCCAGTACTTC. This sequence encodes CSVERIQETQYF.

This rearrangement joins TRBV7-8 to TRBJ1-4; D unclear. This CDR3 comprises 14 residues. Germline CDR1 and CDR2: SGHVS and FQNEAQ. V was shortened by 3 bases and J by 0 bases, with 5 bases between the two germline ends. CDR3 coding DNA: TGTGCCAGCAGCTTCGCCCCAACTAATGAAAAACTGTTTTTT. Translating it yields CASSFAPTNEKLFF.

A remark on this clone: Other DNA variants within this sample encode the same CDR3. The J gene is TRBJ1-5, the V gene TRBV7-2; TRBD1 matches 7 bases. This CDR3 has 14 residues. The V gene's germline CDR1 is SGHTA and CDR2 FQGNSA. V lost 9 bases, J lost 4 bases, and 9 bases stayed unmatched. CDR3 protein: CASAGGFRNQPQHF. CDR3 coding DNA: TGTGCCAGTGCAGGGGGTTTTCGGAATCAGCCCCAGCATTTT.

The V call is TRBV6-5, the J call TRBJ2-5; D gene uncertain. The CDR3 is made up of 15 amino acids. Germline V lookup: CDR1 MNHEY, CDR2 SVGAGI. V was shortened by 2 bases and J by 3 bases, with 13 bases between the two germline ends. This CDR3 is CASSYQEKGKETQYF. DNA for the CDR3: TGTGCCAGCAGTTACCAGGAGAAGGGAAAAGAGACCCAGTACTTC.

This rearrangement joins TRBV11-2 to TRBJ2-3; D possibly uses TRBD1 or TRBD2 (6 bases each). V lost 3 bases, J lost 5 bases, and 12 bases lay in between. This CDR3 has 14 amino acids. CDR1 SGHAT and CDR2 FQNNGV come from the germline V gene. CDR3 nucleotide sequence: TGTGCCAGCAGCTTTTCGGGGGCCGGAGATACGCAGTATTTT. Residues: CASSFSGAGDTQYF.

V and J are TRBV30 and TRBJ1-3, with TRBD1 matching 7 bases. CDR1 is GTSNPN, CDR2 SVGIG, per germline (reference sequence). With V trimmed by 1 base and J by 4 bases, 7 bases remained unmatched. The CDR3 runs 15 residues. The CDR3 here is CAWSAETGPGNTIYF. CDR3 sequence (DNA): TGTGCCTGGAGTGCCGAGACAGGGCCAGGAAACACCATATATTTT.

The rearrangement uses TRBV5-5 and TRBJ2-6, with a tentative D call TRBD1 (5 bases). Germline values: CDR1 SGHKS, CDR2 YYEKEE (reference sequence). V was pared by 4 bases and J by 0 bases, with 17 bases between. The CDR3 contains 18 residues. Here the CDR3 reads CASSPYVDQGSGANVLTF. CDR3 nucleotide sequence: TGTGCCAGCAGCCCCTATGTGGATCAGGGCTCTGGGGCCAACGTCCTGACTTTC.

The chain recombines TRBV7-2 with TRBJ2-1; D may match TRBD1 or TRBD2 (5 bases each). V dropped 2 bases and J dropped 4 bases, with 15 bases sitting between them. This CDR3 is 16 amino acids long. CDR1 and CDR2 (germline): SGHTA, FQGNSA. The chain's CDR3 is CASSLQGSGGYNEQFF. DNA of the CDR3: TGTGCCAGCAGCTTACAAGGGAGTGGGGGTTACAATGAGCAGTTCTTC.

The chain combines TRBV2 with TRBJ2-3, with 8 bases that match TRBD2. Losses at the gene ends were 6 bases for V and 0 bases for J; bases not matched to a gene: 14. Looked up from germline, CDR1 is SNHLY and CDR2 is FYNNEI. This CDR3 is built from 18 residues. Here the CDR3 DNA reads TGTGCCAGCAGCCCGAGGAGGTCTAGCGGGCTGAGCACAGATACGCAGTATTTT. Translation: CASSPRRSSGLSTDTQYF.

This clone is a singleton in its sample. Other nucleotide sequences in the sample specify the same CDR3. The chain couples TRBV5-1 to TRBJ1-5; D perhaps matches TRBD1 (5 bases). Trimming cost V 0 bases and J 0 bases, with 7 bases left between them. The germline V gene has CDR1 SGHRS and CDR2 YFSETQ. The CDR3 has 15 amino acids. DNA of the CDR3: TGCGCCAGCAGCTTGGTCGGGGGTAGCAATCAGCCCCAGCATTTT. Translation: CASSLVGGSNQPQHF.

This clone was detected a few times. The rearrangement uses TRBV29-1 and TRBJ1-2, with D tentatively TRBD1 (5 bases). There are 14 residues in the CDR3. Germline CDR1 SQVTM, CDR2 ANQGSEA. V shed 5 bases and J shed 8 bases, with 21 bases lying between them. The CDR3 spells CSVRHPQGVGGYTF. For the CDR3, the DNA is TGCAGCGTTCGACATCCTCAGGGAGTGGGCGGCTACACCTTC.

The chain carries TRBV10-2 and TRBJ2-1; D is perhaps TRBD1 or TRBD2 (5 bases each). Trimming took 10 bases from V and 8 from J, leaving 12 bases between them. Germline V CDR1 and CDR2: WSHSY, SAAADI. This CDR3 has 11 amino acids. CDR3 sequence reads: CAISVGDEQFF. In nucleotides, the CDR3 is TGCGCCATCTCCGTGGGGGATGAGCAGTTCTTC.

The chain joins TRBV30 to TRBJ2-1; unclear D gene. The germline gives CDR1 GTSNPN, CDR2 SVGIG (reference sequence). The CDR3 contains 15 residues. The V and J ends lost 2 bases and 2 bases respectively, with 13 bases between them. The CDR3 sequence is CAWSSDRSAYNEQFF. The CDR3 DNA sequence: TGTGCCTGGAGTAGTGACCGAAGCGCCTACAATGAGCAGTTCTTC.

This chain uses TRBV6-1 with TRBJ1-2; 7 bases are shared with TRBD1. The CDR3 consists of 12 residues. Germline-derived CDR1 and CDR2 are MNHNS and SASEGT. The V gene end was trimmed by 2 bases and the J gene end by 8 bases; junction bases not matched to a gene: 2. Here the CDR3 reads CASSEYRGGYTF. The CDR3 DNA reads as TGTGCCAGCAGTGAATACAGGGGCGGCTACACCTTC.

V and J are TRBV18 and TRBJ2-7; TRBD1 aligns across 7 bases. CDR1 is KGHSH, CDR2 LQKENI, per germline. V trimming: 6 bases; J trimming: 1 base; junction bases outside the gene matches: 9. The CDR3 loop spans 15 amino acids. Here the CDR3 DNA reads TGTGCCAGCTCCCCTGGGACAGACTCTTCCTACGAGCAGTACTTC. Its translation is CASSPGTDSSYEQYF.